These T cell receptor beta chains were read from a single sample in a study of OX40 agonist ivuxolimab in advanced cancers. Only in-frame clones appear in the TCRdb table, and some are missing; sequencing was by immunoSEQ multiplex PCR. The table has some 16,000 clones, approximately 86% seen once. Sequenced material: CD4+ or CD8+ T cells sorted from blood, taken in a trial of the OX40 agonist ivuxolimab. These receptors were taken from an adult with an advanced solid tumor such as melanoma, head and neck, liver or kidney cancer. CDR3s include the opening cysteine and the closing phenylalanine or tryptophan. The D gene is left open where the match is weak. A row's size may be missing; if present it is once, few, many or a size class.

TGCGCCAGCAGCCAAGCTCCCCTAGCGGCTAGCACAGATACGCAGTATTTT,CASSQAPLAASTDTQYF,TRBJ2-3,TRBV4-3,.,TRBD2
TGTGCCAGCAGTGAATACTCGGGACAGGGAACCCACGGGCAGTACTTC,CASSEYSGQGTHGQYF,TRBJ2-7,TRBV25-1,.,TRBD1
TGTGCCAGCAGTTCGGGGGGCGTGCCCCAGCATTTT,CASSSGGVPQHF,TRBJ1-5,TRBV28,.,.
TGTGCCAGCACGAGTCCCGGAACCGGAAATTACGAGCAGTACTTC,CASTSPGTGNYEQYF,TRBJ2-7,TRBV28,.,.
TGTGCCAGCAGTTTACAGGGCGGTACTGAAGCTTTCTTT,CASSLQGGTEAFF,TRBJ1-1,TRBV27,.,.
TGTGCCAGCAGCTTAGCGGGGACTAGCGGCACGTACGAGCAGTACTTC,CASSLAGTSGTYEQYF,TRBJ2-7,TRBV7-2,once,TRBD2
TGCGCCAGCAGCCAAGAGGCTCAGGGGGAGACTGAAGCTTTCTTT,CASSQEAQGETEAFF,TRBJ1-1,TRBV4-1,.,TRBD1
TGTGCCTGGACCGGGCGCTCCCGAATGAACACTGAAGCTTTCTTT,CAWTGRSRMNTEAFF,TRBJ1-1,TRBV30,.,.
TGTGCCAGCAAGCCCCCGGGACAGTCCTACACCGGGGAGCTGTTTTTT,CASKPPGQSYTGELFF,TRBJ2-2,TRBV27,.,TRBD1
TGTGCCAGCAGCTTGGCCGGACGGGCTCTTGGGCACGAGCAGTACTTC,CASSLAGRALGHEQYF,TRBJ2-7,TRBV5-4,.,.
TGTGCCAGCAGTGGAAATATAGTGCAGTTCTTC,CASSGNIVQFF,TRBJ2-1,TRBV2,.,.
TGTGCCAGCAGAAAGGAGGGGCCCTCCTACGAGCAGTACTTC,CASRKEGPSYEQYF,TRBJ2-7,TRBV2,.,.
TGTGCCAGCGCAAGTGCAACTAATGAAAAACTGTTTTTT,CASASATNEKLFF,TRBJ1-4,TRBV2,.,.
TGTGCCATCAGTGCGGGGGTTACTGAAGCTTTCTTT,CAISAGVTEAFF,TRBJ1-1,TRBV10-3,.,.
TGTGCTAGTGGTTTAGGGCCCGATCAGCCCCAGCATTTT,CASGLGPDQPQHF,TRBJ1-5,TRBV12-5,.,.
TGCGCCAGCAGCCCGGGAGGGCCCTCGGAGACCCAGTACTTC,CASSPGGPSETQYF,TRBJ2-5,TRBV5-1,.,TRBD2
TGTGCCAGCAGTTACGACAGAAGGGCCTACGAGCAGTACTTC,CASSYDRRAYEQYF,TRBJ2-7,TRBV6-5,.,.
TGTGCCAGCAGCTTAGACACTAGCGGGAGGGGCGAGCAGTACTTC,CASSLDTSGRGEQYF,TRBJ2-7,TRBV7-6,once,TRBD2
TGTGCCAGCAGCGAGACAGGGGGGGACACCGGGGAGCTGTTTTTT,CASSETGGDTGELFF,TRBJ2-2,TRBV2,.,TRBD1
TGTGCCAGCAGCTTAGGCAGTGGCTCACCCCTCCACTTT,CASSLGSGSPLHF,TRBJ1-6,TRBV7-9,.,.
TGTGCCAGCAGGGGGGGGCGGTCTGGGGGCTACACCTTC,CASRGGRSGGYTF,TRBJ1-2,TRBV27,few,.
TGTGCCAGCAGTCTCGCGGGAGGCAGTGAGACCCAGTACTTC,CASSLAGGSETQYF,TRBJ2-5,TRBV25-1,once,TRBD2
TGTGCCAGTAGTACCCGCGGGGGCCCTGAGCAGTTCTTC,CASSTRGGPEQFF,TRBJ2-1,TRBV19,few,.
TGTGCCACGCGCAACCAAGGACTAGCGGGAGGCGAGCAGTACTTC,CATRNQGLAGGEQYF,TRBJ2-7,TRBV10-3,.,TRBD2
TGTGCCAGCAGCAAAGGACAGTCTTATAATTCACCCCTCCACTTT,CASSKGQSYNSPLHF,TRBJ1-6,TRBV21-1,.,.
TGTGCCAGCAGTTACTCCAACTATGGCTACACCTTC,CASSYSNYGYTF,TRBJ1-2,TRBV6-6,.,.
TGTGCCTGGAGTGTAGGTTCCGAGCAGTACTTC,CAWSVGSEQYF,TRBJ2-7,TRBV30,.,.
TGTGCCAGCAGCTTGGGGGATTTTAGGGGCCTCTCCTACAATGAGCAGTTCTTC,CASSLGDFRGLSYNEQFF,TRBJ2-1,TRBV5-4,.,.
TGTGCCAGCAGTGAAGGGCAGGGTTGGAATGAGCAGTTCTTC,CASSEGQGWNEQFF,TRBJ2-1,TRBV6-1,.,.
TGTGCCAGCAGCTTCCAGGGTTCGCAGTATTTT,CASSFQGSQYF,TRBJ2-3,TRBV7-6,.,.
TGTGCCAGCATTAACAGGGAGATTGGGGAGCTGTTTTTT,CASINREIGELFF,TRBJ2-2,TRBV2,.,.
TGTGCCAGCAGTTCAAGGGCAGGCTATGGCTACACCTTC,CASSSRAGYGYTF,TRBJ1-2,TRBV27,.,.
TGCGCCAGCAGTGAGTCGACAGGGAAGGGCACTGAAGCTTTCTTT,CASSESTGKGTEAFF,TRBJ1-1,TRBV10-2,.,TRBD1
TGTGCCAGCAGCCCCAGGGGGCTAGCGGGAGGTAATGAGCAGTTCTTC,CASSPRGLAGGNEQFF,TRBJ2-1,TRBV7-2,.,TRBD2
TGTGCCACCAGCAGAGAGAGGGGTGGACTCACTGAAGCTTTCTTT,CATSRERGGLTEAFF,TRBJ1-1,TRBV15,.,.
TGTGCCTGGAGCGCGCGGGACTATGGCTACACCTTC,CAWSARDYGYTF,TRBJ1-2,TRBV30,.,.
TGTGCCAGCCGAGGGGACGGAACGAACACTGAAGCTTTCTTT,CASRGDGTNTEAFF,TRBJ1-1,TRBV2,.,.
TGTGCCAGCGCGACTAGCGAGGGCGGGGAGCTGTTTTTT,CASATSEGGELFF,TRBJ2-2,TRBV2,.,TRBD2
TGTGCCAGCAGCGATGGTGGTGTCGGTGGCTACGAGCAGTACTTC,CASSDGGVGGYEQYF,TRBJ2-7,TRBV5-8,.,.
TGTGCCAGCAGCTTAGACGATTCCTACGAGCAGTACTTC,CASSLDDSYEQYF,TRBJ2-7,TRBV7-6,.,.
TGTGCCAGCAGCCCACAGGTGAGCAGCGCAGATACGCAGTATTTT,CASSPQVSSADTQYF,TRBJ2-3,TRBV9,.,.
TGTGCCAGCAGCTTTCGGGGGTTAAGCGAGCAGTACTTC,CASSFRGLSEQYF,TRBJ2-7,TRBV5-4,.,.
TGTGCCAGCAGACGGACAGGGGTCATGAACACTGAAGCTTTCTTT,CASRRTGVMNTEAFF,TRBJ1-1,TRBV11-2,.,TRBD1
TGTGCCAGCAGCGAACAGGGGATAGCATCCGGCAATCAGCCCCAGCATTTT,CASSEQGIASGNQPQHF,TRBJ1-5,TRBV28,.,TRBD1
TGTGCCAGTTCTCCGGGACAGGGGAACTATGGCTACACCTTC,CASSPGQGNYGYTF,TRBJ1-2,TRBV7-2,.,TRBD1
TGTGCCAGCAGCACTAGCGGGAGTTCCTACAATGAGCAGTTCTTC,CASSTSGSSYNEQFF,TRBJ2-1,TRBV11-2,.,TRBD2
TGTGCCAGCGGGGATTCGCGGACCCAGTACTTC,CASGDSRTQYF,TRBJ2-5,TRBV14,.,.
TGTGCCAGCAGTTCGCTGACTAGCGGATCCTACGAGCAGTACTTC,CASSSLTSGSYEQYF,TRBJ2-7,TRBV28,.,TRBD2
TGTGCCAGCAGCGGCCCGCTGGGGCAGGGGGCCCACGAGCAGTACTTC,CASSGPLGQGAHEQYF,TRBJ2-7,TRBV11-3,.,TRBD1
TGTGCCACCAGCAGCAGACTAGCGGGAGTCCGGGAGACCCAGTACTTC,CATSSRLAGVRETQYF,TRBJ2-5,TRBV15,.,TRBD2
TGTGCCAGCAGCGGACAGGATCCAGACCTTAGTGAAGCTTTCTTT,CASSGQDPDLSEAFF,TRBJ1-1,TRBV9,few,.
TGTGCCAGTAGTAAGGGACAGGGGAGTACGAAGACCCAGTACTTC,CASSKGQGSTKTQYF,TRBJ2-5,TRBV19,few,TRBD1
TGTGCCAGCAAACTGGACAGCAAGTCTGGAAACACCATATATTTT,CASKLDSKSGNTIYF,TRBJ1-3,TRBV2,.,.
TGTGCCAGTAGTTCCATGAACACCGGGGAGCTGTTTTTT,CASSSMNTGELFF,TRBJ2-2,TRBV19,.,.